One and the same sample provided the 7 T cell receptor beta chains below, sequenced in a study of blood T cell repertoires in COVID-19. Libraries were prepared by immunoSEQ multiplex PCR; TCRdb keeps only in-frame clonotypes and omits some of them. In the table there are about 250,000 clones, about nine tenths of which are singletons. Material: PBMCs or T cells enriched from blood (not recorded which). These receptor sequences come from a man in his forties or fifties who had recovered from COVID-19.

This clone has only one observation. V gene TRBV5-4 combines with J gene TRBJ2-3; TRBD1 matches 7 bases. From germline, CDR1 is SGHNT and CDR2 YYREEE (reference sequence). Trimming cost V 9 bases and J 9 bases; bases outside gene matches: 16. This CDR3 contains 14 residues. The CDR3 loop is CAIKGGALGATQYF. CDR3 nucleotide sequence: TGTGCCATTAAAGGGGGCGCTTTAGGAGCCACGCAGTATTTT.

V gene TRBV5-5 combines with J gene TRBJ2-3, with D perhaps matching TRBD2 (6 bases). The CDR3 runs 15 residues. The V gene lost 4 bases and the J gene lost 3 bases, with 15 bases spanning the gap. Per the germline V gene, CDR1 is SGHKS and CDR2 is YYEKEE (reference sequence). CDR3 sequence (DNA): TGTGCCAGCAGCCCCCCCGGGACTGGTACAGATACGCAGTATTTT. The encoded protein is CASSPPGTGTDTQYF.

The chain is built from TRBV7-9 and TRBJ2-3, with a possible D match to TRBD2 (6 bases). The germline V gene has CDR1 SEHNR and CDR2 FQNEAQ (reference sequence). This CDR3 contains 15 residues. V was cut by 3 bases and J by 2 bases, with 12 bases left in between. CDR3 amino acids: CASSFRRAPTDTQYF. In DNA form, the CDR3 reads TGTGCCAGCAGCTTCCGGAGGGCCCCCACAGATACGCAGTATTTT.

V is TRBV2 and J is TRBJ1-2, with 7 bases matching TRBD1. This CDR3 has 14 amino acids. Trimming at V came to 4 bases and at J to 8 bases, leaving 10 bases not matched to a gene. Germline V CDR1 and CDR2: SNHLY, FYNNEI. CDR3 region: CASSVDQGVGGYTF. CDR3 in DNA: TGTGCCAGCAGTGTAGATCAGGGGGTTGGCGGCTACACCTTC.

The J gene is TRBJ1-1, the V gene TRBV11-2, with D possibly being TRBD1 (5 bases). The CDR3 is made up of 14 amino acids. From germline, CDR1 is SGHAT and CDR2 FQNNGV. The V gene lost 5 bases and the J gene lost 0 bases, with 10 bases spanning the gap. The CDR3 nucleotides are TGTGCCAGCAGCAACACAGGAATGAACACTGAAGCTTTCTTT. The encoded protein is CASSNTGMNTEAFF.

The chain is built from TRBV13 and TRBJ2-3; the match to TRBD2 covers 7 bases. The length of the CDR3 is 14 residues. Germline V gene sequence: CDR1 PRHDT, CDR2 FYEKMQ (reference sequence). With V trimmed by 5 bases and J by 1 base, 3 bases remained unmatched. The CDR3 is CASSVTSGTDTQYF. The CDR3 DNA reads as TGTGCCAGCAGCGTAACTAGCGGCACAGATACGCAGTATTTT.

The V call is TRBV7-3, the J call TRBJ1-2, with D hard to call. Germline V gives CDR1 SGHTA, CDR2 FQGTGA. The V end was cut by 2 bases, the J end by 7 bases, with 11 bases between. The CDR3 length is 13 residues. Here the CDR3 reads CASSLSQAAGYTF. In DNA, the CDR3 is TGTGCCAGCAGCTTATCTCAGGCAGCTGGCTACACCTTC.